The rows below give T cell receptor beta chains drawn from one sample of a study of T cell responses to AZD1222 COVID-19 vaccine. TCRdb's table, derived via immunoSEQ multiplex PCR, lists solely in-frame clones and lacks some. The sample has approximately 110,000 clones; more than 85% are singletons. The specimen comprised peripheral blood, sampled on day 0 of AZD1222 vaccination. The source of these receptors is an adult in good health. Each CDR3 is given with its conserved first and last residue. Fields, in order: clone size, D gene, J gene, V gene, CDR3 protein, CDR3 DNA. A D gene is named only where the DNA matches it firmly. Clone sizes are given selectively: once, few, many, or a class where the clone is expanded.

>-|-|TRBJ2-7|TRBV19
CASSSNSYEQYF
TGTGCCAGTAGTTCCAACTCCTACGAGCAGTACTTC
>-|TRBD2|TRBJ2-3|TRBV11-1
CASSSGLAGADTQYF
TGTGCCAGCAGCTCGGGACTAGCGGGAGCAGATACGCAGTATTTT
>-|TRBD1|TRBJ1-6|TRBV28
CASSFRRGTVHSPLHF
TGTGCCAGCAGCTTCAGGAGGGGGACAGTCCATTCACCCCTCCACTTT
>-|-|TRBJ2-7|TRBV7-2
CASSKGLTYEQYF
TGTGCCAGCAGCAAAGGACTAACCTACGAGCAGTACTTC
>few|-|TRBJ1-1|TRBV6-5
CASSPRAYTEAFF
TGTGCCAGCAGTCCCAGGGCCTACACTGAAGCTTTCTTT
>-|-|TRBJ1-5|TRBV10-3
CAIRRTDNQPQHF
TGTGCCATCAGAAGGACAGACAATCAGCCCCAGCATTTT
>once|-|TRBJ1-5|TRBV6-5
CATGGYTYSNQPQHF
TGTGCCACCGGGGGATATACTTATAGCAATCAGCCCCAGCATTTT
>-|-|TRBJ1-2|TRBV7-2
CASSQTGTTGYGYTF
TGTGCCAGCAGCCAAACTGGGACCACGGGGTATGGCTACACCTTC
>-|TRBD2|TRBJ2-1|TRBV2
CASSVGIPGLAGAYNEQFF
TGTGCCAGCAGTGTTGGAATCCCGGGACTAGCGGGGGCCTACAATGAGCAGTTCTTC
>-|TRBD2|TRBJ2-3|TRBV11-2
CASSLSGGTTDTQYF
TGTGCCAGCAGCTTAAGCGGGGGGACCACAGATACGCAGTATTTT
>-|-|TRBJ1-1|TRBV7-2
CASSISWQGDTEAFF
TGTGCCAGCAGCATTAGTTGGCAGGGCGACACTGAAGCTTTCTTT
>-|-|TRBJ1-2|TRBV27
CASSLSRRNYGYTF
TGTGCCAGCAGTTTATCAAGGAGAAACTATGGCTACACCTTC
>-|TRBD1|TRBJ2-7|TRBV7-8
CASSKQGASYEQYF
TGTGCCAGCAGCAAACAGGGGGCTTCCTACGAGCAGTACTTC
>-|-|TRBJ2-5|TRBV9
CASSRSQETQYF
TGTGCCAGCAGCAGGAGTCAAGAGACCCAGTACTTC
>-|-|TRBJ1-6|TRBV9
CASSVEGQYNSPLHF
TGTGCCAGCAGCGTAGAGGGCCAGTATAATTCACCCCTCCACTTT
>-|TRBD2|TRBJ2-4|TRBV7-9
CASSFAGLAGGQDKNIQYF
TGTGCCAGCAGCTTTGCGGGACTAGCGGGAGGGCAGGACAAAAACATTCAGTACTTC
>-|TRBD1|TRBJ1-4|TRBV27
CASSSQGDEKLFF
TGTGCCAGCAGTTCCCAGGGGGATGAAAAACTGTTTTTT
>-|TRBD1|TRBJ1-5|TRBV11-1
CASSIGTVNNQPQHF
TGTGCCAGCAGCATCGGGACAGTGAACAATCAGCCCCAGCATTTT
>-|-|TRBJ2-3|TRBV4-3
CASSQSPGTDTQYF
TGCGCCAGCAGCCAATCTCCGGGTACAGATACGCAGTATTTT
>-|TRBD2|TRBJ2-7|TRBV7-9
CASSASGLAVDYEQYF
TGTGCCAGCAGCGCCTCGGGACTAGCGGTAGACTACGAGCAGTACTTC
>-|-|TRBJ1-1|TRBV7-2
CASSTHRERSEAFF
TGTGCCAGCAGCACCCACAGGGAAAGGTCTGAAGCTTTCTTT
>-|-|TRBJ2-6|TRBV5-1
CASEKTSGANVLTF
TGCGCCAGCGAAAAGACCTCTGGGGCCAACGTCCTGACTTTC
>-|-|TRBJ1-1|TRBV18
CASSPSTLNTEAFF
TGTGCCAGCTCACCTTCCACATTGAACACTGAAGCTTTCTTT
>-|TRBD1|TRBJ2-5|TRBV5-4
CASSTGGLDGLETQYF
TGTGCCAGCAGCACAGGGGGCCTAGATGGGTTGGAGACCCAGTACTTC
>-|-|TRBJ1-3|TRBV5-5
CASSFQEASGNTIYF
TGTGCCAGCAGCTTCCAGGAGGCCTCTGGAAACACCATATATTTT
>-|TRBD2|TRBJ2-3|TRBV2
CASSGLAGSTDTQYF
TGTGCCAGCAGCGGACTAGCGGGTAGCACAGATACGCAGTATTTT